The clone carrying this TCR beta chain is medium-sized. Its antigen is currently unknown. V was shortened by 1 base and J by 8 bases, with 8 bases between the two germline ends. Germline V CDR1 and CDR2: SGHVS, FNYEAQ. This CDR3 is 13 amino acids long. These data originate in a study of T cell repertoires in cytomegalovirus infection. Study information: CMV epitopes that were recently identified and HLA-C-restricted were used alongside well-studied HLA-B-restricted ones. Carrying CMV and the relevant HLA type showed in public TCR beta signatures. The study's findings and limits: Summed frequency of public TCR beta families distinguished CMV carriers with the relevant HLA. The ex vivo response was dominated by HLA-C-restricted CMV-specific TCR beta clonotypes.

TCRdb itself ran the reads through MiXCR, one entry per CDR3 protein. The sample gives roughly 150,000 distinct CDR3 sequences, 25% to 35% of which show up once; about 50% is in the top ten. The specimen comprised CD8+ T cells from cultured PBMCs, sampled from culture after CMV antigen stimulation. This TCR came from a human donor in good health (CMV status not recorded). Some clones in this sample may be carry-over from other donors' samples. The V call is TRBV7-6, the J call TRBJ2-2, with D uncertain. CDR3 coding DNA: TGTGCCAGCAGCTTAGGAGGTTTGGGGGAGCTGTTTTTT. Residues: CASSLGGLGELFF.